The TCR beta chain described here comes from a study of OX40 agonist ivuxolimab in advanced cancers. Study-level information: Dose-escalation subjects each had hepatocellular carcinoma, melanoma, renal cell or head and neck cancer. At just under 85% male, the cohort had a mean age of 60 years, ranging from roughly 20 to 80. Broader study findings: There were, on average, more expanded clones in CD8+ T cells than in CD4+.

Some clones are missing from TCRdb's copy, which holds only in-frame ones; the method was immunoSEQ multiplex PCR. Of 25,000 to 40,000 clones in the sample, about 83% are singletons; the top ten hold more than 15%. Remarks on this clone: Its antigen remains unidentified.

V lost 4 bases to trimming and J lost 3 bases, with 21 bases between them. The CDR3 covers 18 residues. Per germline, CDR1 MGHRA and CDR2 YSYEKL. The specimen was CD4+ or CD8+ T cells sorted from blood, collected in a trial of the OX40 agonist ivuxolimab. V gene TRBV4-1 combines with J gene TRBJ1-4; the D is unclear. The TCR comes from an adult with an advanced solid tumor such as melanoma, head and neck, liver or kidney cancer. The CDR3 nucleotides are TGCGCCAGCAGCCGCTATTACGATCCCCGGGCTGCTAATGAAAAACTGTTTTTT. Protein product: CASSRYYDPRAANEKLFF.